Listed below are T cell receptor beta chains from one sample, sequenced in a study of T-cell reconstitution after alpha-beta-depleted transplantation in children. In TCRdb, the PCR reads were re-called with MiXCR into one record per CDR3 protein. The sample includes about 580,000 distinct CDR3 sequences, approximately 30% seen only once; the top ten take approximately 33%. The sample here was PBMCs, taken before TCRalphabeta/CD19-depleted stem cell transplant. Source of these receptors: a boy younger than two with Wiskott-Aldrich syndrome, due to receive a stem cell transplant. Each CDR3 is given with its conserved first and last residue. A D gene is named only where the DNA matches it firmly. Clone size is stated in some rows and not others, as once, few, many or a class when expanded.

abundance	d_gene	v_gene	j_gene	CDR3aa	CDR3nt
.	.	TRBV4-1	TRBJ2-1	CASSQELGRTREQFF	TGCGCCAGCAGCCAAGAGCTTGGGAGAACTCGTGAGCAGTTCTTC
.	TRBD2	TRBV20-1	TRBJ2-2	CSASSGRNTGELFF	TGCAGTGCTAGTAGCGGGAGGAACACCGGGGAGCTGTTTTTT
.	.	TRBV4-1	TRBJ2-3	CASSQVYRMAGTDTQYF	TGCGCCAGCAGCCAAGTATATCGTATGGCTGGCACAGATACGCAGTATTTT
few	TRBD1	TRBV5-1	TRBJ2-3	CASSSRDRATDTQYF	TGCGCCAGCAGCTCCCGGGACAGGGCCACAGATACGCAGTATTTT
few	TRBD1	TRBV7-8	TRBJ1-2	CASSLGGQGCCGGYTF	TGTGCCAGCAGCTTAGGTGGACAGGGATGTTGTGGCGGCTACACCTTC
few	.	TRBV20-1	TRBJ2-1	CSARDPRGSYNEQFF	TGCAGTGCTAGAGATCCGCGGGGCTCCTACAATGAGCAGTTCTTC
few	.	TRBV5-1	TRBJ2-7	CASSLGGVNPRYEQYF	TGCGCCAGCAGCTTGGGAGGGGTTAATCCCCGCTACGAGCAGTACTTC
.	TRBD1	TRBV10-3	TRBJ2-7	CAISQTGNEQYF	TGTGCCATCAGTCAGACAGGGAACGAGCAGTACTTC
few	.	TRBV7-7	TRBJ2-1	CASSLTPRTLNEQFF	TGTGCCAGCAGCTTAACCCCTCGGACTCTAAATGAGCAGTTCTTC
few	.	TRBV4-1	TRBJ1-1	CASSQAGGGDTEAFF	TGCGCCAGCAGCCAAGCCGGAGGGGGAGATACTGAAGCTTTCTTT
.	TRBD1	TRBV9	TRBJ1-5	CASSAGTGVIQPQHF	TGTGCCAGCAGCGCTGGGACAGGGGTCATTCAGCCCCAGCATTTT
.	.	TRBV12-3/TRBV12-4	TRBJ1-2	CASSFGQLGYTF	TGTGCCAGCAGTTTCGGACAACTTGGCTACACCTTC
.	.	TRBV5-4	TRBJ1-2	CASRRLTAVNYGYTF	TGTGCCAGCAGGCGGCTGACAGCGGTGAACTATGGCTACACCTTC
.	.	TRBV29-1	TRBJ2-1	CSVGGGGSVKTYNEQFF	TGCAGCGTTGGAGGGGGCGGGAGCGTCAAAACCTACAATGAGCAGTTCTTC
few	TRBD2	TRBV20-1	TRBJ2-2	CSARSLAGAIDTGELFF	TGCAGTGCTAGGAGCTTAGCGGGAGCGATTGACACCGGGGAGCTGTTTTTT
.	.	TRBV28	TRBJ1-5	CASSLFSGDNQPQHF	TGTGCCAGCAGTTTATTTTCGGGAGATAATCAGCCCCAGCATTTT
few	.	TRBV24-1	TRBJ1-2	CATSDHRLNYGYTF	TGTGCCACCAGTGATCACCGTCTCAACTATGGCTACACCTTC
.	.	TRBV3-1	TRBJ2-1	CASSPGHLKGQFF	TGTGCCAGCAGCCCCGGACACCTTAAGGGGCAGTTCTTC
few	TRBD1	TRBV4-1	TRBJ2-7	CASSQVPGTDFYEQYF	TGCGCCAGCAGCCAAGTTCCCGGGACAGACTTCTACGAGCAGTACTTC
few	.	TRBV4-1	TRBJ2-1	CASSQPRVGVPYNEQFF	TGCGCCAGCAGCCAACCCCGGGTAGGCGTCCCCTACAATGAGCAGTTCTTC
few	.	TRBV12-3/TRBV12-4	TRBJ2-3	CASSFMAATTDTQYF	TGTGCCAGCAGTTTCATGGCGGCTACCACAGATACGCAGTATTTT
.	.	TRBV3-1	TRBJ2-1	CASSRRGSPDDEQFF	TGTGCCAGCAGCCGACGGGGTTCGCCCGACGATGAGCAGTTCTTC
.	.	TRBV29-1	TRBJ1-2	CSVEFRANYGYTF	TGCAGCGTTGAATTCAGGGCGAACTATGGCTACACCTTC
few	.	TRBV28	TRBJ2-7	CASRTPIGSSYEQYF	TGTGCCAGCAGAACCCCGATAGGGAGCTCCTACGAGCAGTACTTC
.	.	TRBV5-5	TRBJ2-5	CASSLRLVQETQYF	TGTGCCAGCAGCTTGCGTCTAGTCCAAGAGACCCAGTACTTC